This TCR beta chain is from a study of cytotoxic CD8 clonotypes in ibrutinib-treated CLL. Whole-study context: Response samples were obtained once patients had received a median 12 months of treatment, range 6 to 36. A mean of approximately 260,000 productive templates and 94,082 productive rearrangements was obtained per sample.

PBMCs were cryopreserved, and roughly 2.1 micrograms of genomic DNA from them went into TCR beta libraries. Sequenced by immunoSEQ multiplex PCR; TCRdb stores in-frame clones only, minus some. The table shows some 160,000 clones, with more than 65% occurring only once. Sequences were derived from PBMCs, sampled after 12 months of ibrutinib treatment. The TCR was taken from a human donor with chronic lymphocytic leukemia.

The CDR3 coding sequence is TGTGCCAGCAGTTTATTCGGTTTAGGTCAGGGGAGGTTGAACACTGAAGCTTTCTTT. As protein: CASSLFGLGQGRLNTEAFF. The rearrangement uses TRBV28 and TRBJ1-1; TRBD1 might be the D (6 bases). The CDR3 extends over 19 amino acids. V dropped 1 base and J dropped 0 bases, with 21 bases sitting between them. Germline CDR1 MDHEN, CDR2 SYDVKM.